These T cell receptor beta chains were read from a single sample in a study of neurological immune-mediated disorders. TCRdb fed the 5' RACE reads into MiXCR, producing one record per CDR3 protein. Of approximately 100,000 distinct CDR3 sequences in the sample, 3.5% were seen once. The specimen sequenced was PBMCs. The receptor source for this set is a woman aged 18 to 35 with multiple sclerosis. CDR3s include the opening cysteine and the closing phenylalanine or tryptophan. D genes are given only for firm matches. Some rows have no size entry. The others give once, few or many, or a class for an expanded clone.

clone size | J gene | D gene | V gene | CDR3 protein | CDR3 DNA
many | TRBJ2-7 | NA | TRBV30 | CAWRQGSEQYF | TGTGCCTGGAGACAGGGTAGCGAGCAGTACTTC
NA | TRBJ2-7 | TRBD2 | TRBV6-1 | CASSVLGLASGRAVTVEQYF | TGTGCCAGCAGTGTCCTTGGGTTGGCTAGCGGGAGGGCCGTTACGGTCGAGCAGTACTTC
NA | TRBJ2-5 | TRBD1 | TRBV5-4 | CASSLRTGGHETQYF | TGTGCCAGCAGCTTAAGGACAGGGGGCCACGAGACCCAGTACTTC
many | TRBJ1-6 | NA | TRBV7-2 | CASSLVGGDSYNSPLHF | TGTGCCAGCAGCTTAGTCGGGGGGGACTCCTATAATTCACCCCTCCACTTT
many | TRBJ2-3 | TRBD2 | TRBV12-3/TRBV12-4 | CASSDPRTSGRWDTQYF | TGTGCCAGCAGTGACCCCCGGACTAGCGGGAGGTGGGATACGCAGTATTTT
many | TRBJ1-2 | NA | TRBV5-1 | CASSLVFQINTPYYGYTF | TGCGCCAGCAGCTTGGTTTTCCAGATCAACACCCCCTACTATGGCTACACCTTC
many | TRBJ2-5 | TRBD1 | TRBV20-1 | CSARGGGQGETQYF | TGCAGTGCTAGAGGCGGGGGACAGGGGGAGACCCAGTACTTC
many | TRBJ2-1 | TRBD2 | TRBV20-1 | CSAPEGLADYNEQFF | TGCAGTGCTCCCGAAGGACTAGCGGACTACAATGAGCAGTTCTTC
many | TRBJ2-7 | NA | TRBV6-6 | CASSPSTYEQYF | TGTGCCAGCAGTCCCTCCACCTACGAGCAGTACTTC
many | TRBJ1-3 | NA | TRBV2 | CASRDSSGNTIYF | TGTGCCAGCAGGGACAGCTCTGGAAACACCATATATTTT
many | TRBJ2-5 | NA | TRBV27 | CASSLQDKETQYF | TGTGCCAGCAGTTTACAAGATAAAGAGACCCAGTACTTC
many | TRBJ2-2 | NA | TRBV5-1 | CASSARHRPPNTGELFF | TGCGCCAGCAGCGCAAGACACAGGCCACCGAACACCGGGGAGCTGTTTTTT
NA | TRBJ2-7 | NA | TRBV20-1 | CSARDGAGGAYEQYF | TGCAGTGCTAGAGATGGGGCAGGGGGGGCCTACGAGCAGTACTTC
NA | TRBJ2-1 | NA | TRBV20-1 | CSARGGGSPYNEQFF | TGCAGTGCTAGAGGGGGTGGGTCCCCTTACAATGAGCAGTTCTTC
NA | TRBJ1-5 | NA | TRBV7-8 | CASSLVVGGKSNQPQHF | TGTGCCAGCAGCTTAGTTGTAGGGGGGAAAAGCAATCAGCCCCAGCATTTT
many | TRBJ2-7 | TRBD2 | TRBV6-2/TRBV6-3 | CASSFGTSGSSYEQYF | TGTGCCAGCAGTTTCGGGACTAGCGGGAGCTCCTACGAGCAGTACTTC
few | TRBJ1-2 | NA | TRBV13 | CASSLGSGLGGYTF | TGTGCCAGCAGCTTAGGTTCAGGGCTTGGTGGCTACACCTTC
many | TRBJ2-7 | NA | TRBV3-1 | CASSGGTVAYEQYF | TGTGCCAGCAGCGGGGGTACCGTAGCCTACGAGCAGTACTTC
many | TRBJ2-1 | NA | TRBV20-1 | CSATNRELVDEQFF | TGCAGTGCGACAAACAGGGAATTAGTGGATGAGCAGTTCTTC
many | TRBJ2-3 | TRBD1 | TRBV11-2 | CASSLGTDTDTQYF | TGTGCCAGCAGCTTGGGGACAGACACAGATACGCAGTATTTT
few | TRBJ2-7 | NA | TRBV5-6 | CASTRGFHEQYF | TGTGCCAGCACACGGGGTTTCCACGAGCAGTACTTC
many | TRBJ2-7 | TRBD2 | TRBV12-3/TRBV12-4 | CASSEPSGRGEGFAEQYF | TGTGCCAGCAGTGAACCGAGTGGTCGAGGGGAGGGGTTTGCCGAGCAGTACTTC
many | TRBJ2-3 | NA | TRBV3-1 | CASSQATGTQYF | TGTGCCAGCAGCCAAGCTACGGGTACGCAGTATTTT
many | TRBJ2-1 | NA | TRBV20-1 | CSARDLTNEQFF | TGCAGTGCTAGAGACCTGACCAATGAGCAGTTCTTC
many | TRBJ2-1 | TRBD2 | TRBV12-3/TRBV12-4 | CASSLGLAGLNEQFF | TGTGCCAGCAGTTTAGGACTAGCGGGACTTAATGAGCAGTTCTTC
many | TRBJ2-5 | TRBD2 | TRBV12-3/TRBV12-4 | CASSWTSGETQYF | TGTGCCAGCAGTTGGACTAGCGGAGAGACCCAGTACTTC
many | TRBJ2-3 | TRBD1 | TRBV28 | CASSLMVGTGVTDTQYF | TGTGCCAGCAGTTTAATGGTGGGGACAGGGGTGACAGATACGCAGTATTTT
many | TRBJ1-5 | NA | TRBV10-3 | CAISETGERKFNQPQHF | TGTGCCATCAGTGAAACAGGCGAGAGGAAATTCAATCAGCCCCAGCATTTT
many | TRBJ1-1 | NA | TRBV6-5 | CASSYSGSNTEAFF | TGTGCCAGCAGTTACTCAGGGTCGAACACTGAAGCTTTCTTT
once | TRBJ2-1 | TRBD1 | TRBV10-3 | CATAAIQGDEQFF | TGTGCCACCGCTGCAATACAGGGGGATGAGCAGTTCTTC
many | TRBJ2-7 | TRBD2 | TRBV6-6 | CASSYSTGGTYEQYF | TGTGCCAGCAGTTACTCGACGGGGGGGACCTACGAGCAGTACTTC
many | TRBJ2-5 | NA | TRBV7-2 | CASSFGRAQETQYF | TGTGCCAGCAGCTTCGGCAGGGCCCAAGAGACCCAGTACTTC
many | TRBJ2-5 | TRBD1 | TRBV20-1 | CSARKGQGAGETQYF | TGCAGTGCTAGAAAGGGACAGGGAGCGGGAGAGACCCAGTACTTC
many | TRBJ2-7 | TRBD2 | TRBV28 | CASIPKRGGTSAYEQYF | TGTGCCAGCATTCCAAAACGCGGGGGGACTAGCGCCTACGAGCAGTACTTC
many | TRBJ2-5 | NA | TRBV20-1 | CSARRLAWETQYF | TGCAGTGCACGCCGTCTAGCGTGGGAGACCCAGTACTTC
many | TRBJ2-7 | TRBD2 | TRBV10-3 | CAIRGTSDYEQYF | TGTGCCATCAGGGGGACTAGCGACTACGAGCAGTACTTC
many | TRBJ2-3 | NA | TRBV12-3/TRBV12-4 | CASSLGRWTDTQYF | TGTGCCAGCAGTTTAGGACGGTGGACAGATACGCAGTATTTT
few | TRBJ2-3 | TRBD2 | TRBV6-6 | CASSYPTSGGANTQYF | TGTGCCAGCAGTTACCCGACTAGCGGGGGGGCGAATACGCAGTATTTT
many | TRBJ1-2 | TRBD1 | TRBV10-3 | CAISRGPEQGAHGYTF | TGTGCCATCAGTCGTGGGCCGGAACAGGGGGCGCATGGCTACACCTTC
NA | TRBJ1-2 | NA | TRBV25-1 | CASSEYTTVGGYTF | TGTGCCAGCAGTGAATATACGACAGTCGGAGGCTACACCTTC
many | TRBJ2-5 | NA | TRBV29-1 | CSATRTGVQETQYF | TGCAGCGCTACGCGGACGGGTGTACAAGAGACCCAGTACTTC
many | TRBJ2-1 | NA | TRBV6-5 | CASSPPGEPYNEQFF | TGTGCCAGCAGTCCCCCTGGAGAACCTTACAATGAGCAGTTCTTC
many | TRBJ1-2 | NA | TRBV5-1 | CASSLERAGYGYTF | TGCGCCAGCAGCTTGGAAAGGGCTGGGTATGGCTACACCTTC
many | TRBJ2-3 | NA | TRBV7-9 | CASSLGRLSSTDTQYF | TGTGCCAGCAGCTTAGGCCGGCTCTCTAGCACAGATACGCAGTATTTT
NA | TRBJ2-7 | TRBD1 | TRBV30 | CAWNVPGQVFEQYF | TGTGCCTGGAACGTCCCGGGACAGGTGTTCGAGCAGTACTTC
many | TRBJ1-1 | NA | TRBV7-2 | CASSLEVGFHFTTEAFF | TGTGCCAGCAGCTTAGAGGTTGGGTTTCACTTTACCACTGAAGCTTTCTTT
few | TRBJ2-1 | NA | TRBV12-3/TRBV12-4 | CASRTGSDEQFF | TGTGCCAGCAGAACAGGGTCGGATGAGCAGTTCTTC
many | TRBJ2-7 | TRBD1 | TRBV7-9 | CASSLGGQGRYEQYF | TGTGCCAGCAGCTTAGGGGGACAGGGACGGTACGAGCAGTACTTC
many | TRBJ2-7 | TRBD2 | TRBV20-1 | CSARSGLESYEQYF | TGCAGTGCTAGATCGGGACTAGAATCCTACGAGCAGTACTTC
many | TRBJ2-1 | NA | TRBV7-2 | CASSFILINNEQFF | TGTGCCAGCAGCTTCATACTAATAAACAATGAGCAGTTCTTC
many | TRBJ2-3 | NA | TRBV6-4 | CASSDSIGDTDTQYF | TGTGCCAGCAGTGACTCGATAGGGGATACAGATACGCAGTATTTT